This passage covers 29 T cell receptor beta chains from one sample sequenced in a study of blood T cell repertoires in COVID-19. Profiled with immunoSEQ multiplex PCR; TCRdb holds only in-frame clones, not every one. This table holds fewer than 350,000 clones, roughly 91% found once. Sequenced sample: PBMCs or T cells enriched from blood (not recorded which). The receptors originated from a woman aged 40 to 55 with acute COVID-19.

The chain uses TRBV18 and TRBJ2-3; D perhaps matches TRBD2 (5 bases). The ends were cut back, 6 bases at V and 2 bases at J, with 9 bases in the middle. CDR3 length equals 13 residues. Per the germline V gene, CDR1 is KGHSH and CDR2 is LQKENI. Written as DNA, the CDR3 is TGTGCCAGCTCCTACGGGGACACAGATACGCAGTATTTT. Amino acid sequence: CASSYGDTDTQYF.

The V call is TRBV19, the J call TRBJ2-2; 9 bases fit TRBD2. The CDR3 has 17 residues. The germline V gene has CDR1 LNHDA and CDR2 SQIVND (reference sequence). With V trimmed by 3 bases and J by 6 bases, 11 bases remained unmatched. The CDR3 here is CASSMLRGGISAGELFF. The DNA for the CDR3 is TGTGCCAGTAGTATGTTGCGGGGGGGCATTTCGGCCGGGGAGCTGTTTTTT.

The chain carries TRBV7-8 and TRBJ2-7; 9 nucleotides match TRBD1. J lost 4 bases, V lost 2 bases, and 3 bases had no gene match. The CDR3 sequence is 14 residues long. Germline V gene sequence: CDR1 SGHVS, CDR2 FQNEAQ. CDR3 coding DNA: TGTGCCAGCAGCTTAAGTGACAGGGGGTACGAGCAGTACTTC. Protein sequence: CASSLSDRGYEQYF.

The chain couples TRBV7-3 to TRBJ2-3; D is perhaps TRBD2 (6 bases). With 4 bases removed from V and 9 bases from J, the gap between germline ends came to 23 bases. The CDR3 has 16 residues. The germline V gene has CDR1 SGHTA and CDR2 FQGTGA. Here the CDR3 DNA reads TGTGCCAGCAGCTCGGGGGACCCGTTACCACAGATAACGCAGTATTTT. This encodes CASSSGDPLPQITQYF.

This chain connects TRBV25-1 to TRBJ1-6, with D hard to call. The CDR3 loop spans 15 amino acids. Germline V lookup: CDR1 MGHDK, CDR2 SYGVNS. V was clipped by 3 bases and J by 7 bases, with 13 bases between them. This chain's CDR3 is CASSDGQVINSPLHF. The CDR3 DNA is TGTGCCAGCAGTGATGGTCAGGTCATAAATTCACCCCTCCACTTT.

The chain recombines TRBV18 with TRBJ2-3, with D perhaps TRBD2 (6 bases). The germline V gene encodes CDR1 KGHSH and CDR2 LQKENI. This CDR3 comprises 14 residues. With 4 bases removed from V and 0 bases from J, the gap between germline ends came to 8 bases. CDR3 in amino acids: CASSLGTSTDTQYF. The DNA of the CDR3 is TGTGCCAGCTCACTCGGGACTAGCACAGATACGCAGTATTTT.

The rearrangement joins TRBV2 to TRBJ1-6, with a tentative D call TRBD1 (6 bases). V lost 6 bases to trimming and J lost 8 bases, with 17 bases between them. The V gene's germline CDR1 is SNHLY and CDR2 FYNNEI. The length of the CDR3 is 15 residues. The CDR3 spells CASSLSGGPYSPLHF. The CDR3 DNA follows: TGTGCCAGCAGCTTATCCGGGGGGCCTTATTCACCCCTCCACTTT.

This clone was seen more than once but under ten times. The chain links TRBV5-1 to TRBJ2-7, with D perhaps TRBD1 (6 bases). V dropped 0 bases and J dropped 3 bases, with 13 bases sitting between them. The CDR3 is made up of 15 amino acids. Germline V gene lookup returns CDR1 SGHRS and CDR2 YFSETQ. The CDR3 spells CASSLDTGIFYEQYF. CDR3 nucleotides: TGCGCCAGCAGCTTGGATACAGGGATATTCTACGAGCAGTACTTC.

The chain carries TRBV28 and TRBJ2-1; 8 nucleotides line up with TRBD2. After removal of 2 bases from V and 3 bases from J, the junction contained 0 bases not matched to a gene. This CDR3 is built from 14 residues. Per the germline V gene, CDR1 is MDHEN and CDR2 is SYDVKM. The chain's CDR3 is CASSLGTSYNEQFF. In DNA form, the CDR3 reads TGTGCCAGCAGTTTAGGGACTAGCTACAATGAGCAGTTCTTC.

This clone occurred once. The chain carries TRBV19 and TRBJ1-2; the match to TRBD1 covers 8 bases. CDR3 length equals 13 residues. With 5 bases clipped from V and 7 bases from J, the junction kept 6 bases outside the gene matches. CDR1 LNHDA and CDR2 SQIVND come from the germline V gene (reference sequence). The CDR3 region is CASSPDRGSGYTF. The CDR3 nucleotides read TGTGCCAGTAGTCCCGACAGGGGAAGTGGCTACACCTTC.

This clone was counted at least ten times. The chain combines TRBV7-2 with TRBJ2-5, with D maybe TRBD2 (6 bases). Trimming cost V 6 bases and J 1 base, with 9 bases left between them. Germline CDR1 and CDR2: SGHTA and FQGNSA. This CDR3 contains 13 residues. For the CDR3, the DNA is TGTGCCAGCAGACCCGGGGGCCAAGAGACCCAGTACTTC. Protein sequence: CASRPGGQETQYF.

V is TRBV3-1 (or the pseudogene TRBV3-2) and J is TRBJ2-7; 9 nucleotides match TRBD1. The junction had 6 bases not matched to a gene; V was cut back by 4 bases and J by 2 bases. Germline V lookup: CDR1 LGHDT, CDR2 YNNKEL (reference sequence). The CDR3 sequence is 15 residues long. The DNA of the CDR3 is TGTGCCAGCAGCCTCGGACAGGGGATACCCTACGAGCAGTACTTC. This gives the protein CASSLGQGIPYEQYF.

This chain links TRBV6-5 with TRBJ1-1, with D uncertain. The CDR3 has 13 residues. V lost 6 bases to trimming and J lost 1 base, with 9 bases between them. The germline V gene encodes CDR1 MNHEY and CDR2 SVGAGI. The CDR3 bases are TGTGCCAGCAGCCCGGGTGGGAACACTGAAGCTTTCTTT. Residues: CASSPGGNTEAFF.

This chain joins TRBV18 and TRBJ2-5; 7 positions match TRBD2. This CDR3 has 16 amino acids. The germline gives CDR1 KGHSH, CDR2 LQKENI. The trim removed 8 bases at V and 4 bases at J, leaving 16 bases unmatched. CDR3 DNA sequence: TGTGCCAGCCAAAATTTGGCAGCGGGGTTGGGAGAGACCCAGTACTTC. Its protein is CASQNLAAGLGETQYF. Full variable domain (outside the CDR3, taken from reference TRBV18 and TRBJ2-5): NAGVMQNPRHLVRRRGQEARLRCSPMKGHSHVYWYRQLPEEGLKFMVYLQKENIIDESGMPKERFSAEFPKEGPSILRIQQVVRGDSAAYFCASQNLAAGLGETQYFGPGTRLLVL.

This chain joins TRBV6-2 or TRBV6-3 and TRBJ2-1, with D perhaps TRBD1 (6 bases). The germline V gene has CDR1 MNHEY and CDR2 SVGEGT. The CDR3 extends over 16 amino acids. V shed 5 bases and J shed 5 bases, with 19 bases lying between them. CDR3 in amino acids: CASSPTGPWGHNEQFF. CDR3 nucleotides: TGTGCCAGCAGTCCCACCGGGCCTTGGGGGCACAATGAGCAGTTCTTC.

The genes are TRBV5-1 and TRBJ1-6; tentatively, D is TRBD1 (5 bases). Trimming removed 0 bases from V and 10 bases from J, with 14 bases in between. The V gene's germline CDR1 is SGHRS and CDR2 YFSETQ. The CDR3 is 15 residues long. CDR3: CASSLEGRVTSPLHF. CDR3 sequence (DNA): TGCGCCAGCAGCTTGGAGGGCAGGGTAACGTCACCCCTCCACTTT.

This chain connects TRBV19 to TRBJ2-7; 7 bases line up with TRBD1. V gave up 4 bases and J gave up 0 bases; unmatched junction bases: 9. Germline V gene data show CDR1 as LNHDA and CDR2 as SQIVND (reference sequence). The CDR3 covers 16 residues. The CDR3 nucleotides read TGTGCCAGTAGTACGATACAGGGGACCTCCTCCTACGAGCAGTACTTC. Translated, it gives CASSTIQGTSSYEQYF.

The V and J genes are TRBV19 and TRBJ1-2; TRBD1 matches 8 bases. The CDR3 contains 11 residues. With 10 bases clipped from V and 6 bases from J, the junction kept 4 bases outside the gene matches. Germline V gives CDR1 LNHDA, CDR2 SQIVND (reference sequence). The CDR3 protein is CATRTGNGYTF. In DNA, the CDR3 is TGTGCCACGAGGACAGGGAATGGCTACACCTTC.

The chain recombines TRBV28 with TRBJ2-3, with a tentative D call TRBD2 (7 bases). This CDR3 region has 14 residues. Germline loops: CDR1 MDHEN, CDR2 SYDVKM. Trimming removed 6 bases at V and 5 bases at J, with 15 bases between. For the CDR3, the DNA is TGTGCCAGCAGGGTGGGGGGGCCAGAAGATACGCAGTATTTT. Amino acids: CASRVGGPEDTQYF. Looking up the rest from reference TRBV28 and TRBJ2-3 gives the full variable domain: DVKVTQSSRYLVKRTGEKVFLECVQDMDHENMFWYRQDPGLGLRLIYFSYDVKMKEKGDIPEGYSVSREKKERFSLILESASTNQTSMYLCASRVGGPEDTQYFGPGTRLTVL.

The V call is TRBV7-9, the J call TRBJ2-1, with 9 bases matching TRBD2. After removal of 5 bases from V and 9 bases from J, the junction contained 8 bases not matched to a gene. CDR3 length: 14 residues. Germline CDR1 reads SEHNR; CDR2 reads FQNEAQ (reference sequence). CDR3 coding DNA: TGTGCCAGCAGCCTACTGGGGACTAGCTCTGAGCAGTTCTTC. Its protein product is CASSLLGTSSEQFF.

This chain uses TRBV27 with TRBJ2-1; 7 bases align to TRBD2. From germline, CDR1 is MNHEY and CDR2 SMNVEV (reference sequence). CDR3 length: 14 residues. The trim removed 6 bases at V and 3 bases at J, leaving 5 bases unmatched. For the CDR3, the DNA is TGTGCCAGCAGCCCCGGACTAGTCTACAATGAGCAGTTCTTC. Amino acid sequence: CASSPGLVYNEQFF.

As DNA, the CDR3 is TGTGCCAGCAGCTTAAGTATATCTAGGCGGGGGGTCAGGAATGAGCAGTTCTTC. Residues: CASSLSISRRGVRNEQFF. This chain connects TRBV11-2 to TRBJ2-1, with TRBD2 identical over 8 bases. This CDR3 is built from 18 residues. The V gene end was trimmed by 2 bases and the J gene end by 7 bases; junction bases not matched to a gene: 16. Germline V gives CDR1 SGHAT, CDR2 FQNNGV. Looking up the rest from reference TRBV11-2 and TRBJ2-1 gives the full variable domain: EAGVAQSPRYKIIEKRQSVAFWCNPISGHATLYWYQQILGQGPKLLIQFQNNGVVDDSQLPKDRFSAERLKGVDSTLKIQPAKLEDSAVYLCASSLSISRRGVRNEQFFGPGTRLTVL.

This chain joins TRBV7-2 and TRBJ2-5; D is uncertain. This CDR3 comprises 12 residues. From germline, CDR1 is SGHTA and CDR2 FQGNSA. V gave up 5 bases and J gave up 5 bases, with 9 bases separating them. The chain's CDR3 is CASSPSQETQYF. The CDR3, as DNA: TGTGCCAGCAGCCCCAGTCAGGAGACCCAGTACTTC.

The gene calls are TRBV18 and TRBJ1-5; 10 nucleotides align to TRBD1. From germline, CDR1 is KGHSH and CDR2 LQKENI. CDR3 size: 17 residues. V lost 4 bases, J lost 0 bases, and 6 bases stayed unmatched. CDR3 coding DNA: TGTGCCAGCTCACGTTCCGGGACAGGGGATAGCAATCAGCCCCAGCATTTT. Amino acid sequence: CASSRSGTGDSNQPQHF.

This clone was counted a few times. The CDR3 loop is CASSVKQTLGYGYTF. CDR3 sequence (DNA): TGTGCCAGCAGTGTGAAACAGACCTTGGGCTATGGCTACACCTTC. The chain joins TRBV2 to TRBJ1-2; no reliable D call. V lost 4 bases to trimming and J lost 4 bases, with 16 bases between them. The CDR3 consists of 15 residues. The germline CDR1 and CDR2 sequences are SNHLY and FYNNEI.

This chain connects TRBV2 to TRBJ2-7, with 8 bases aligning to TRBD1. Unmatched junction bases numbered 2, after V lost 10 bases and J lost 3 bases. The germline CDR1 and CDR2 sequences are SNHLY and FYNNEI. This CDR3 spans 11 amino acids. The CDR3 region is CATDRGYEQYF. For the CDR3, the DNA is TGTGCCACCGACAGGGGCTACGAGCAGTACTTC. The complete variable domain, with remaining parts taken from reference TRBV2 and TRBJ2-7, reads EPEVTQTPSHQVTQMGQEVILRCVPISNHLYFYWYRQILGQKVEFLVSFYNNEISEKSEIFDDQFSVERPDGSNFTLKIRSTKLEDSAMYFCATDRGYEQYFGPGTRLTVT.

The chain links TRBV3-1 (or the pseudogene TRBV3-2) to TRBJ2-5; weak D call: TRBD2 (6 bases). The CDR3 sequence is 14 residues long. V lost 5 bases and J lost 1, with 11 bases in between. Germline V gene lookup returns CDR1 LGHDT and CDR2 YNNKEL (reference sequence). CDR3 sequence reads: CASSSWGGQETQYF. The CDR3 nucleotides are TGTGCCAGCAGCTCCTGGGGAGGCCAAGAGACCCAGTACTTC.

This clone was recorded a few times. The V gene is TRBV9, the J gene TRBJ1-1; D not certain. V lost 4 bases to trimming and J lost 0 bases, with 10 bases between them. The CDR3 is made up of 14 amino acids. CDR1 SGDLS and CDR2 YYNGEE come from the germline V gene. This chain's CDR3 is CASSPRPMNTEAFF. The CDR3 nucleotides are TGTGCCAGCAGCCCCAGGCCCATGAACACTGAAGCTTTCTTT.

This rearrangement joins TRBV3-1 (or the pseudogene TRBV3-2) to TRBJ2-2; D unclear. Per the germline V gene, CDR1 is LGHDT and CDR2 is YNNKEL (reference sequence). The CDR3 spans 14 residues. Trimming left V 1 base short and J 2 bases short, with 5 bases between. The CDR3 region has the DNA TGTGCCAGCAGCCAAGGCGGCAACACCGGGGAGCTGTTTTTT. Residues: CASSQGGNTGELFF.